The source of this TCR beta chain is a study of blood T cell repertoires in COVID-19 (TCRdb year 2020). Regarding the study in general: Collaborator samples came from the United States, Italy and Spain and covered acute and convalescent phases of COVID-19. The material from the prospective study consisted of cDNA or gDNA derived from T cells, B-cell-depleted T cells, or PBMCs. Subjects who had been exposed to COVID-19, were actively infected with it, or had recovered from it provided the deeply sampled blood TCRbeta repertoires that made up the dataset. The repertoires were made available in a free public database intended to serve as a resource for research on the immune response to SARS-CoV-2. The samples were drawn from two sources: the first 160 participants of the ongoing ImmuneRACE study, and 1,254 subjects contributed by 6 global collaborators. The sample metadata nearly always contained a de-identified subject ID, COVID-19 status, age in years and sex. Where available, HLA class I and class II types were taken from metadata supplied by the sample provider and were not determined by assay-based typing. The full study reports these points: How much clinical and demographic metadata was included differed by source and by participant, and the metadata was provided uncurated.

TCRbeta CDR3 regions were amplified from genomic DNA by means of the immunoSEQ Assay, a bias-controlled multiplex PCR. The paper's processing steps were these. Within the assay, amplification of reference gene primers was used to estimate how many nucleated cells each sample contained. To quantify the absolute abundance of each unique TCRbeta CDR3 rearrangement, sequence reads were collapsed and filtered. For each sample, productive Simpson clonality was calculated by taking the square root of Simpson's diversity index across productive rearrangements. Here the immuneACCESS table is served through TCRdb, limited to in-frame sequences with V and J called. Missing clones are a known gap in these copies; in checked studies unresolved V genes cover under half, and the rest lacks a known reason. V and J calls and clone size are as listed in that table; D and trimming were resolved from the DNA. Within this sample are about 190,000 clones, with 85% to 90% of them counted one time only. Around 12% of the sample is held by the ten biggest clonotypes.

The V and J ends are trimmed by 5 bases and 5 bases, leaving 13 bases between them. The CDR3 covers 14 residues, taking in both the cysteine and the phenylalanine. Just CDR3 DNA is preserved here, 42 bases in frame from base 1. CDR1 and CDR2 are read off the germline V gene (reference sequence) as MNHEY and SMNVEV. With respect to this clone: Its antigen specificity is not known. Base-call qualities are not available, and no considerably larger clone is one nucleotide away.

One collaborating source in Seattle enrolled patients while the patients were actively infected and followed the patients over time throughout the course of disease. Whole blood was collected in K2EDTA tubes by collaborating institutions according to the institutions' own protocols. For TCRbeta analysis, collaborators shipped samples in one of three forms: frozen whole blood, isolated PBMCs, or DNA extracted from either of those sample types. The receptor chain draws on TRBV27 and TRBJ2-1, with no reliable assignment of the D segment. The source is a woman in her seventies with COVID-19, enrolled during active disease. The sequenced sample was peripheral blood. The CDR3 region: CASSRTSANNEQFF. The nucleotide sequence is TGTGCCAGCAGTCGAACGTCCGCTAACAATGAGCAGTTCTTC.